One and the same sample provided the 10 T cell receptor beta chains below, sequenced in a study of CD8 T cells in Susac syndrome. RNA in amounts of roughly 0.5 to 1 ug was reverse transcribed with random hexamers. Via MiXCR, TCRdb re-called the immunoSEQ multiplex PCR reads, giving one row per CDR3 protein. The sample has a few hundred thousand distinct CDR3 sequences, about 85% seen once. Source material: CD8+ T cells from PBMCs. These receptors were taken from a human donor with multiple sclerosis.

This chain joins TRBV7-9 and TRBJ2-7; tentative D call: TRBD1 (5 bases). The germline V gene has CDR1 SEHNR and CDR2 FQNEAQ (reference sequence). V was clipped by 1 base and J by 7 bases, with 14 bases between them. CDR3 length equals 14 residues. The CDR3 protein is CASSLEAGREEQYF. The CDR3 DNA is TGTGCCAGCAGCTTAGAGGCAGGGCGTGAGGAGCAGTACTTC.

This chain uses TRBV20-1 with TRBJ1-1, with a possible D match to TRBD1 (5 bases). This CDR3 has 14 residues. In germline, CDR1 is DFQATT, CDR2 SNEGSKA (reference sequence). V lost 0 bases, J lost 6 bases, and 14 bases lay in between. The CDR3 DNA is TGCAGTGCTAGAGATACAGGTTCAGCCCCTGAAGCTTTCTTT. This gives the protein CSARDTGSAPEAFF.

This sequence joins TRBV29-1 and TRBJ2-1, with 7 bases aligning to TRBD2. V shed 3 bases, J shed 7 bases, and the junction held 12 bases outside the gene matches. The CDR3 is 15 amino acids. CDR1 is SQVTM, CDR2 ANQGSEA, per germline. CDR3 DNA: TGCAGCGTTGACCGTTCTCGCGGGAGTTGGAATGAGCAGTTCTTC. Residues: CSVDRSRGSWNEQFF.

The chain has TRBV27 and TRBJ2-1, with TRBD1 identical over 7 bases. V lost 4 bases, J lost 6 bases, and 9 bases stayed unmatched. This CDR3 has 15 residues. Germline lookup yields CDR1 MNHEY and CDR2 SMNVEV (reference sequence). The CDR3 coding sequence is TGTGCCAGCAGTTCGTTGGGGACAGTCTGCAATGAGCAGTTCTTC. This encodes CASSSLGTVCNEQFF.

The rearrangement uses TRBV27 and TRBJ2-7, with TRBD2 identical over 8 bases. This CDR3 contains 14 residues. The germline CDR1 and CDR2 sequences are MNHEY and SMNVEV (reference sequence). With V trimmed by 6 bases and J by 2 bases, 6 bases remained unmatched. The CDR3 DNA follows: TGTGCCAGCAGCTCGGGAGGGTGGGCCTACGAGCAGTACTTC. Amino acids: CASSSGGWAYEQYF.

The rearrangement uses TRBV3-1 and TRBJ1-1, with D unclear. From germline, CDR1 is LGHDT and CDR2 YNNKEL (reference sequence). The CDR3 extends over 12 amino acids. V shed 3 bases and J shed 7 bases, with 9 bases lying between them. In DNA, the CDR3 is TGTGCCAGCAGCCACCTTTCAGGTGAAGCTTTCTTT. Translating it yields CASSHLSGEAFF.

V is TRBV4-1 and J is TRBJ2-1; 8 bases fit TRBD1. The CDR3 sequence is 14 residues long. J lost 7 bases, V lost 2 bases, and 4 bases had no gene match. Germline V lookup: CDR1 MGHRA, CDR2 YSYEKL. Here the CDR3 DNA reads TGCGCCAGCAGCCAAACGCAGGGGGCGAATGAGCAGTTCTTC. Encoded protein: CASSQTQGANEQFF.

This clonotype appeared a few times. The V call is TRBV6-1, the J call TRBJ2-6; TRBD1 is a possible D gene (5 bases). The CDR3 consists of 15 residues. Germline V gene lookup returns CDR1 MNHNS and CDR2 SASEGT. V lost 6 bases to trimming and J lost 1 base, with 10 bases between them. In DNA, the CDR3 is TGTGCCAGCAGCCCGACAGTTTCTGGGGCCAACGTCCTGACTTTC. It translates to CASSPTVSGANVLTF.

The J gene is TRBJ2-1, the V gene TRBV4-1; 8 bases map to TRBD2. Germline trimming cut 1 base from V and 4 bases from J; bases unmatched to any gene: 6. Germline V gives CDR1 MGHRA, CDR2 YSYEKL. CDR3 length: 16 residues. CDR3 sequence (DNA): TGCGCCAGCAGCCAAGGAAGCGGGGGAGTATACAATGAGCAGTTCTTC. Amino acid sequence: CASSQGSGGVYNEQFF.

This clonotype came up a few times. This rearrangement joins TRBV27 to TRBJ2-2; either TRBD1 or TRBD2 may fit D (5 bases each). The CDR3 runs 15 residues. With 2 bases removed from V and 4 bases from J, the gap between germline ends came to 11 bases. Germline V CDR1 and CDR2: MNHEY, SMNVEV (reference sequence). CDR3 nucleotide sequence: TGTGCCAGCAGTTTAGAGGGACCCTTCACCGGGGAGCTGTTTTTT. It codes for CASSLEGPFTGELFF.